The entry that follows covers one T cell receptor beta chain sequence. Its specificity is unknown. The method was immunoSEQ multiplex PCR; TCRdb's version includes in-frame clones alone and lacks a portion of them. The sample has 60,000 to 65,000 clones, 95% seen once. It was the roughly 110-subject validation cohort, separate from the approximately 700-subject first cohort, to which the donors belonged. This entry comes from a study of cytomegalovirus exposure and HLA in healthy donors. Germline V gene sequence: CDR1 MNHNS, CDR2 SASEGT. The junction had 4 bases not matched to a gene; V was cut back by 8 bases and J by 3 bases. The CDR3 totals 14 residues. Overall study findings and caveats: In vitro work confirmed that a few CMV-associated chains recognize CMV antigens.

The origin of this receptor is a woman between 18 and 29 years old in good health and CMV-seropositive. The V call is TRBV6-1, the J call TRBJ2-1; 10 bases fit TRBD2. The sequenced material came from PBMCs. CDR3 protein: CASQTSGRYNEQFF. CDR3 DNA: TGTGCCAGCCAGACTAGCGGGCGCTACAATGAGCAGTTCTTC.